Here is one T cell receptor beta chain with its context. The data originate from a study of blood T cell repertoires in COVID-19. Study-level background: Samples of COVID-19 (acute and convalescent) were obtained from the United States, Italy and Spain. Sample material is recorded as cDNA or gDNA derived from T cells, B-cell-depleted T cells, or PBMCs.

Authors' processing steps: Quantification of nucleated cells was approximated via reference gene primer amplification. Produced via immunoSEQ multiplex PCR; TCRdb's table is partial and in-frame only. That table gives V, J and clone size, and the DNA gave D and trimming. The sample holds 15,000 to 20,000 clones, roughly 89% seen once. The TCR was taken from a woman in her fifties or sixties with active COVID-19. Specimen: peripheral blood.

The CDR3 loop reads CASTPQAIPYEQYF. In nucleotides, the CDR3 is TGTGCCAGTACCCCTCAGGCTATTCCCTACGAGCAGTACTTC. The chain links TRBV6-6 to TRBJ2-7; D not certain. The germline V gene has CDR1 MNHNY and CDR2 SVGAGI (reference sequence). The CDR3 spans 14 residues. V lost 9 bases, J lost 2 bases, and 17 bases lay in between.